This T cell receptor beta chain comes out of a study of cytomegalovirus exposure and HLA in healthy donors. About the study: As released early, the data held roughly 85 million unique TCRs from HLA-typed donors.

The PCR used 60 Vbeta and 13 Jbeta primers. Profiling relied on immunoSEQ multiplex PCR, and the TCRdb table lists in-frame clones only, not all of them. This sample has about 200,000 clones, with roughly 90% found just once. Only one count was recorded for this clone. Its antigen is not identified. The CDR3 length is 14 residues. CDR1 and CDR2 (germline): SGHDT, YYEEEE. Trimming removed 6 bases from V and 5 bases from J, with 16 bases in between. Whole-study findings and limits: A reported reduction in N-insertions relative to the 666-donor mean was seen in an Asian-associated ancestry cluster in a later analysis. Among TCR sequences, most were rare, though some public TCRs appeared in many donors. From TCR beta sequences, most subjects' HLA-A and HLA-B alleles were reportedly predicted accurately.

The material sequenced was PBMCs. This chain joins TRBV5-6 and TRBJ2-3; D may be TRBD1 (6 bases). The receptor was isolated from a woman in her twenties or thirties in good health and CMV-seronegative. Here the CDR3 reads CASTITGTIDTQYF. The DNA for the CDR3 is TGTGCCAGCACCATAACAGGGACGATAGATACGCAGTATTTT.